These 24 T cell receptor beta chains originate from one sample sequenced in a study of regulatory T cells in long-lasting Graves disease. With iRepertoire HTBI primers and Arm-PCR of CDR3 regions, TCR beta libraries were built. TCRdb ran MiXCR on the multiplex PCR reads and lists one entry per CDR3 protein. The sample consists of hundreds of thousands of distinct CDR3 sequences, roughly a fifth of them appearing once. Time point here: persistent/refractory GD, antithyroid drugs over 5 years with positive TRAb. PBMC-extracted RNA yielded the TCR library. The specimen comprised peripheral blood mononuclear cells (PBMCs), sampled when the disease was refractory, from a patient treated with antithyroid drugs. Source of these receptors: a female donor with Graves disease.

This clonotype appeared many times. V gene TRBV28 combines with J gene TRBJ2-7; D remains unclear. Germline CDR1 is MDHEN and CDR2 is SYDVKM. The CDR3 is 13 amino acids. The V and J ends lost 6 bases and 7 bases respectively, with 16 bases between them. The CDR3 sequence: CASRWSGVGEQYF. The CDR3 DNA sequence: TGTGCCAGCAGGTGGTCTGGGGTGGGTGAGCAGTACTTC.

This clonotype has just a few counts. The V call is TRBV12-5, the J call TRBJ2-2, with D unclear. Germline lookup yields CDR1 LGHNT and CDR2 FRNRAP. V was trimmed by 7 bases and J by 5 bases, leaving 11 bases between them. The CDR3 is 13 residues long. The CDR3: CASALVGTGELFF. The CDR3 DNA is TGTGCTAGTGCCTTAGTGGGAACCGGGGAGCTGTTTTTT.

The V call is TRBV4-1, the J call TRBJ2-7; 9 positions match TRBD2. The junction had 8 bases not matched to a gene; V was cut back by 3 bases and J by 2 bases. CDR3 length: 16 residues. CDR1 MGHRA and CDR2 YSYEKL come from the germline V gene. The DNA of the CDR3 is TGCGCCAGCAGCCAGGGGCTAGCGGGGACCACCTACGAGCAGTACTTC. It codes for CASSQGLAGTTYEQYF.

This clonotype was observed at least ten times. CDR3 sequence (DNA): TGTGCCAGCAGCGTCATTCCGATAGGCTCTGGAAACACCATATATTTT. Its translation: CASSVIPIGSGNTIYF. The J gene is TRBJ1-3, the V gene TRBV6-1; D is ambiguous. This CDR3 contains 16 residues. Germline V CDR1 and CDR2: MNHNS, SASEGT. The ends were cut back, 6 bases at V and 0 bases at J, with 15 bases in the middle.

This clonotype was recorded a few times. The V and J genes are TRBV5-6 and TRBJ1-1; TRBD1 is a possible D gene (6 bases). The germline V and J ends were trimmed by 2 bases and 4 bases, with 15 bases remaining between them. This CDR3 is built from 15 residues. Germline V CDR1 and CDR2: SGHDT, YYEEEE. CDR3 loop: CASSFEGVGGTEAFF. The DNA for the CDR3 is TGTGCCAGCAGCTTCGAGGGGGTTGGCGGCACTGAAGCTTTCTTT.

This clonotype occurred many times. The J gene is TRBJ1-2, the V gene TRBV2; 7 nucleotides agree with TRBD1. Losses at the gene ends were 7 bases for V and 1 base for J; bases not matched to a gene: 9. This CDR3 has 15 residues. Germline V gene lookup returns CDR1 SNHLY and CDR2 FYNNEI. For the CDR3, the DNA is TGTGCCAGCACCTCGGGGACAGTCAATAACTATGGCTACACCTTC. It yields the protein CASTSGTVNNYGYTF.

The J gene is TRBJ2-3, the V gene TRBV13; the match to TRBD2 covers 10 bases. This CDR3 has 15 residues. J was trimmed by 6 bases and V by 1 base; bases with no gene match: 4. The germline V gene encodes CDR1 PRHDT and CDR2 FYEKMQ (reference sequence). CDR3 sequence reads: CASSLAASGSDTQYF. The CDR3 DNA reads TGTGCCAGCAGCTTAGCGGCTAGCGGGAGCGATACGCAGTATTTT.

This clonotype has at least ten counts. CDR3 sequence reads: CSASRLAGYEQYF. CDR3 bases: TGCAGTGCTAGCCGACTAGCGGGGTACGAGCAGTACTTC. The chain combines TRBV20-1 with TRBJ2-7; TRBD2 agrees at 11 bases. The CDR3 has 13 amino acids. Unmatched junction bases numbered 2, after V lost 3 bases and J lost 4 bases. Germline lookup yields CDR1 DFQATT and CDR2 SNEGSKA (reference sequence).

The chain combines TRBV14 with TRBJ2-5, with D tentatively TRBD2 (6 bases). CDR1 is SGHDN and CDR2 is FVKESK in the germline V gene. This CDR3 has 15 residues. Between the trimmed V and J ends, which lost 1 base and 2 bases, there was a span of 11 bases. This CDR3 is CASSQAGSQQETQYF. As DNA, the CDR3 is TGTGCCAGCAGCCAAGCCGGGAGCCAACAAGAGACCCAGTACTTC.

The rearrangement uses TRBV10-2 and TRBJ2-7, with a possible D match to TRBD2 (6 bases). There are 12 residues in the CDR3. The V end was cut by 4 bases, the J end by 6 bases, with 10 bases between. The germline V gene has CDR1 WSHSY and CDR2 SAAADI. CDR3 protein: CASSGSGVEQYF. The CDR3 DNA follows: TGCGCCAGCAGTGGCTCGGGAGTCGAGCAGTACTTC.

This clonotype was seen repeatedly, ten times or more. CDR3: CASSEGYNQPQHF. The CDR3 region has the DNA TGTGCCAGCAGTGAGGGTTACAATCAGCCCCAGCATTTT. The rearrangement uses TRBV2 and TRBJ1-5; D gene ambiguous. The CDR3 contains 13 residues. The V gene lost 3 bases and the J gene lost 3 bases, with 6 bases spanning the gap. The germline CDR1 and CDR2 sequences are SNHLY and FYNNEI.

This clonotype came up a few times. The J gene is TRBJ1-1, the V gene TRBV20-1, with a possible D match to TRBD1 (5 bases). The length of the CDR3 is 13 residues. Germline V lookup: CDR1 DFQATT, CDR2 SNEGSKA (reference sequence). Trimming left V 1 base short and J 2 bases short, with 8 bases between. CDR3 amino acids: CSARVRANTEAFF. The CDR3 nucleotides read TGCAGTGCTAGAGTCAGGGCCAACACTGAAGCTTTCTTT.

This clonotype turned up a few times. Sequence at one end of the junction differs from germline and may be a read error. The J gene is TRBJ1-1, the V gene TRBV28, with TRBD1 matching over 10 bases. The CDR3 sequence is 15 residues long. CDR1 MDHEN and CDR2 SYDVKM come from the germline V gene. DNA of the CDR3: TGTGCCAGCAATTTAGGGGACAGGGGAAACACTGAAGCTTTCTTT. Its protein is CASNLGDRGNTEAFF.

This clonotype was counted many times. One end of the junction does not line up with germline, which may come from a read error. The chain couples TRBV2 to TRBJ1-1; D may be TRBD1 (5 bases). The CDR3 sequence is 14 residues long. Germline CDR1 is SNHLY and CDR2 is FYNNEI. The CDR3 bases are TGTGCCAGCAGGGCTGGACACGGAAACACTGAAGCTTTCTTC. Translating gives CASRAGHGNTEAFF. Using reference TRBV2 and TRBJ1-1 for the parts outside the CDR3, the full variable domain is EPEVTQTPSHQVTQMGQEVILRCVPISNHLYFYWYRQILGQKVEFLVSFYNNEISEKSEIFDDQFSVERPDGSNFTLKIRSTKLEDSAMYFCASRAGHGNTEAFFGQGTRLTVV.

This clonotype came up many times. The chain has TRBV12-3 or TRBV12-4 and TRBJ2-2, with 12 bases aligning to TRBD2. V trimming: 4 bases; J trimming: 4 bases; junction bases outside the gene matches: 4. The length of the CDR3 is 16 residues. CDR3 loop: CASSSSGRDVTGELFF. The CDR3 nucleotides are TGTGCCAGCAGTTCTAGCGGGAGGGATGTCACCGGGGAGCTGTTTTTT.

At least ten counts were recorded for this clonotype. In DNA, the CDR3 is TGTGCCAGCTCACCCGGGACTAGTTCCTACGAGCAGTACTTC. This translates into CASSPGTSSYEQYF. The genes are TRBV18 and TRBJ2-7, with TRBD2 identical over 8 bases. CDR1 is KGHSH, CDR2 LQKENI, per germline. Germline trimming cut 3 bases from V and 1 base from J; bases unmatched to any gene: 2. This CDR3 region has 14 residues.

The rearrangement joins TRBV30 to TRBJ1-2, with D possibly TRBD1 on 6 matching bases. CDR1 and CDR2 (germline): GTSNPN, SVGIG (reference sequence). The CDR3 length is 12 residues. V was pared by 4 bases and J by 7 bases, with 13 bases between. The DNA for the CDR3 is TGTGCCTGGATCACAGGGTTTGTTGGCTACACCTTC. This codes for CAWITGFVGYTF.

On this clonotype itself: This may be a read error: a much more frequent sequence differs by one nucleotide. The chain recombines TRBV6-2 or TRBV6-3 with TRBJ2-7; TRBD2 might be the D (6 bases). Germline loops: CDR1 MNHEY, CDR2 SVGEGT. CDR3 length: 15 residues. As DNA, the CDR3 is TGTGTCAGCAGACCCGGGGAGGATGGGGCCTACGAGCAGTACTTC. Translation: CVSRPGEDGAYEQYF.

The chain combines TRBV5-1 with TRBJ2-5, with 9 bases matching TRBD2. The ends lost 4 bases at V and 5 bases at J; junction bases unmatched: 9. The CDR3 covers 15 residues. In germline, CDR1 is SGHRS, CDR2 YFSETQ. The chain's CDR3 is CASSRGLASQETQYF. The CDR3 nucleotides read TGCGCCAGCAGCCGCGGACTAGCGTCTCAGGAGACCCAGTACTTC.

Concerning this clonotype: A much larger clonotype is one base distant, so this may be a read error. The rearrangement joins TRBV28 to TRBJ1-2, with D possibly being TRBD1 (5 bases). The CDR3 is 14 residues long. Per germline, CDR1 MDHEN and CDR2 SYDVKM. The CDR3 spells CASKTLSGDYGCTF. The CDR3 nucleotides are TGTGCCAGCAAAACGCTGAGCGGGGACTATGGCTGCACCTTC.

This clonotype appeared many times. The chain uses TRBV28 and TRBJ2-2; tentatively, D is TRBD2 (6 bases). Germline values: CDR1 MDHEN, CDR2 SYDVKM. The CDR3 totals 14 residues. V was shortened by 10 bases and J by 2 bases, with 14 bases between the two germline ends. CDR3 coding DNA: TGTGCCACCACTAGCCGCCCTAACACCGGGGAGCTGTTTTTT. It specifies CATTSRPNTGELFF. Using reference TRBV28 and TRBJ2-2 for the parts outside the CDR3, the full variable domain is DVKVTQSSRYLVKRTGEKVFLECVQDMDHENMFWYRQDPGLGLRLIYFSYDVKMKEKGDIPEGYSVSREKKERFSLILESASTNQTSMYLCATTSRPNTGELFFGEGSRLTVL.

This clonotype has at least ten counts. The chain employs TRBV12-3 or TRBV12-4 and TRBJ2-2; the D gene is possibly TRBD2 (5 bases). The CDR3 length is 14 residues. The V end lost 2 bases, the J end lost 6 bases, and 10 bases lay between the germline ends. The CDR3 sequence is CASSLTSSAGELFF. CDR3 sequence (DNA): TGTGCCAGCAGTTTAACTAGTTCCGCCGGGGAGCTGTTTTTT.

This clonotype has ten or more counts. The chain employs TRBV9 and TRBJ1-4; 10 bases fit TRBD1. The ends lost 4 bases at V and 5 bases at J; junction bases unmatched: 2. Germline V gene data show CDR1 as SGDLS and CDR2 as YYNGEE. The CDR3 is made up of 14 amino acids. The CDR3 protein is CASSMGQGNEKLFF. CDR3 DNA: TGTGCCAGCAGCATGGGACAGGGGAATGAAAAACTGTTTTTT.

This clonotype came up a few times. The CDR3 protein is CATSRGVAGLTSYEQYF. CDR3 in DNA: TGTGCCACCAGCAGGGGGGTAGCGGGACTAACATCCTACGAGCAGTACTTC. V is TRBV15 and J is TRBJ2-7; the match to TRBD2 covers 8 bases. Trimming at V came to 3 bases and at J to 1 base, leaving 11 bases not matched to a gene. The length of the CDR3 is 17 residues. Germline CDR1 is LNHNV and CDR2 is YYDKDF (reference sequence). Full variable domain (outside the CDR3, taken from reference TRBV15 and TRBJ2-7): DAMVIQNPRYQVTQFGKPVTLSCSQTLNHNVMYWYQQKSSQAPKLLFHYYDKDFNNEADTPDNFQSRRPNTSFCFLDIRSPGLGDTAMYLCATSRGVAGLTSYEQYFGPGTRLTVT.